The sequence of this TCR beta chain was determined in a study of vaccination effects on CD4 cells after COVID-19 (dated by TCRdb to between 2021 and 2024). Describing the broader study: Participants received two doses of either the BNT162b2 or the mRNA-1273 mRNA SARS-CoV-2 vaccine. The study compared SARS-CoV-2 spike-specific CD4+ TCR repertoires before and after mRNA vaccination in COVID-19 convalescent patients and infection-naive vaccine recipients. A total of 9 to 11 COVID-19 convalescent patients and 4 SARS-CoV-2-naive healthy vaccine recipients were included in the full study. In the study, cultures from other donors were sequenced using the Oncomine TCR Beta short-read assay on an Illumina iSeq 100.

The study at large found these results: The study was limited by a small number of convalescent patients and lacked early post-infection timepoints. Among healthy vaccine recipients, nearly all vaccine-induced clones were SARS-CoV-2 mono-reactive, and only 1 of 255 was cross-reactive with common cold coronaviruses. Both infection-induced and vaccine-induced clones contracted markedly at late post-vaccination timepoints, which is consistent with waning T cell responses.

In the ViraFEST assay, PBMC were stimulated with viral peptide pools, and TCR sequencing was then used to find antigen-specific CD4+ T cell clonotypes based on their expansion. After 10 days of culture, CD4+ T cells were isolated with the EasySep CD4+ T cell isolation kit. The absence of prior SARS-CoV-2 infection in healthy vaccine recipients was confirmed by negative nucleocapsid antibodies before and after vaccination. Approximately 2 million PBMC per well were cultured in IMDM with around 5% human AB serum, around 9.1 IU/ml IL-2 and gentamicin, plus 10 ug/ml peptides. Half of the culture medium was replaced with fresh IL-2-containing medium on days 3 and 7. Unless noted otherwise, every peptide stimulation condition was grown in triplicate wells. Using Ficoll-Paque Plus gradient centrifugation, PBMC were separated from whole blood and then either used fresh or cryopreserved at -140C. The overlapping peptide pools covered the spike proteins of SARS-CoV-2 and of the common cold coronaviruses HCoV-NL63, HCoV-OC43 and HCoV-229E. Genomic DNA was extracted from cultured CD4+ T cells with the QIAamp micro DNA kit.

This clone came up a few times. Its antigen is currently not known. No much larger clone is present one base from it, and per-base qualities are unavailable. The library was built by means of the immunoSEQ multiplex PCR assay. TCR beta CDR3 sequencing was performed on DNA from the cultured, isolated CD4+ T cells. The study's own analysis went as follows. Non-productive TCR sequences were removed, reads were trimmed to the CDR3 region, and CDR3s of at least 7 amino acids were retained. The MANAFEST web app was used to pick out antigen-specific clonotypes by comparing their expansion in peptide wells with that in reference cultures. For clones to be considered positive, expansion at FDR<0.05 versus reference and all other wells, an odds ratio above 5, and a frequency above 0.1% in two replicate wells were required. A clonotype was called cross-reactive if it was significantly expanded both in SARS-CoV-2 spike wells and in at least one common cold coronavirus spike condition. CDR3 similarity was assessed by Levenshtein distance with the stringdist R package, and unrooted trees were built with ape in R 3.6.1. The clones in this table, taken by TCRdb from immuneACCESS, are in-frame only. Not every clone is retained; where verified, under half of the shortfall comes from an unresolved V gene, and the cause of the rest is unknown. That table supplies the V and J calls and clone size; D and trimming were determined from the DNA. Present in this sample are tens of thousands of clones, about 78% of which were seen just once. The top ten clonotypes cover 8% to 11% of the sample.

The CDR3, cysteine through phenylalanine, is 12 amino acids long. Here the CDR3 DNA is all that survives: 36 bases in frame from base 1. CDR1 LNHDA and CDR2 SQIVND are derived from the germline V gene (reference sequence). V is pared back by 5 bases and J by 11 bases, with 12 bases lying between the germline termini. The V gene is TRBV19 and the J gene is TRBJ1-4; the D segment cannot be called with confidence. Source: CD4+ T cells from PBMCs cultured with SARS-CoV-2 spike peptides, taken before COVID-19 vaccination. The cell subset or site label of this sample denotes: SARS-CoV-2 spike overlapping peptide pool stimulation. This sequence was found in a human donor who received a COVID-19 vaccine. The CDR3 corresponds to CASSARTGKLFF. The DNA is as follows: TGTGCCAGTAGTGCCAGGACTGGTAAACTGTTTTTT.